These T cell receptor beta chains were read from a single sample in a study of T cell repertoires in aging, cancer and after chemotherapy. Using its own MiXCR run on the multiplex PCR reads, TCRdb lists one record per CDR3 protein. The sample comprises 7,300 or so distinct CDR3 sequences, about 53% of which are singletons, and 3.5% rests with the top ten. The sequencing input was blood. The source is a human donor with a solid tumor. The CDR3 runs from the conserved cysteine through the conserved F or W. The order of the fields is D gene, V gene, CDR3 length, clone size, J gene, CDR3 protein, CDR3 DNA. D genes are given only for firm matches. Only part of the rows carry a size: once, few, many, or a class if the clone is expanded.

.	TRBV6-5	11	.	TRBJ1-1	CASCTPTEAFF	TGTGCCAGCTGCACTCCAACTGAAGCTTTCTTT
.	TRBV6-1	15	.	TRBJ1-1	CASRASEGGSTEAFF	TGTGCCAGCAGGGCCTCGGAGGGCGGGAGCACTGAAGCTTTCTTT
TRBD2	TRBV25-1	17	.	TRBJ2-1	CASSELLASGSPTEQFF	TGTGCCAGCAGTGAATTGTTGGCTAGCGGGAGTCCCACGGAGCAGTTCTTC
.	TRBV6-5	15	.	TRBJ1-1	CAISESTAMNTEAFF	TGTGCCATCAGTGAGTCGACAGCCATGAACACTGAAGCTTTCTTT
TRBD1	TRBV5-6	14	.	TRBJ2-7	CASSSGQGAYEQYF	TGTGCCAGCAGCTCCGGACAGGGGGCTTACGAGCAGTACTTC
.	TRBV6-1	16	once	TRBJ2-5	CASIEARTEARETQYF	TGTGCCAGCATAGAAGCGCGGACCGAAGCCAGGGAGACCCAGTACTTC
.	TRBV5-6	13	few	TRBJ2-7	CASSIGHFYEQYF	TGTGCCAGCAGCATTGGACATTTTTACGAGCAGTACTTC
.	TRBV27	13	few	TRBJ2-2	CASSLLATRELFF	TGTGCCAGCAGTTTATTAGCTACGCGGGAGCTGTTTTTT
.	TRBV28	12	.	TRBJ1-1	CASRPRDTEAFF	TGTGCCAGCAGACCGAGGGACACTGAAGCTTTCTTT
.	TRBV6-5	13	.	TRBJ2-3	CASSIRWGDTQYF	TGTGCCAGCAGTATACGTTGGGGGGATACGCAGTATTTT
.	TRBV20-1	12	few	TRBJ2-7	CSARGLVGEQYF	TGCAGTGCTAGGGGCCTAGTCGGGGAGCAGTACTTC
.	TRBV28	16	.	TRBJ1-1	CASSLGLTGFWTEAFF	TGTGCCAGCAGTTTAGGATTAACAGGGTTTTGGACTGAAGCTTTCTTT
TRBD2	TRBV20-1	18	.	TRBJ2-2	CSARDRLAGGPIPGELFF	TGCAGTGCTAGAGACCGACTAGCGGGAGGGCCTATCCCCGGGGAGCTGTTTTTT
.	TRBV11-2	16	.	TRBJ1-1	CASSSAGRLMNTEAFF	TGTGCCAGCAGCTCCGCCGGGCGATTAATGAACACTGAAGCTTTCTTT
TRBD1	TRBV20-1	13	.	TRBJ1-2	CSAGTTGGRGYTF	TGCAGTGCTGGTACTACAGGGGGCCGGGGCTACACCTTC
TRBD2	TRBV5-5	15	.	TRBJ2-3	CASSPSSGVTDTQYF	TGTGCCAGCAGCCCCTCAAGCGGGGTCACAGATACGCAGTATTTT
.	TRBV4-3	14	.	TRBJ2-2	CASSQGQTGRELFF	TGCGCCAGCAGCCAAGGTCAGACCGGCCGGGAGCTGTTTTTT
TRBD2	TRBV20-1	19	.	TRBJ2-7	CSARDPLSSRTSGFYEQYF	TGCAGTGCTAGAGATCCGCTTTCTTCCAGGACTAGCGGGTTCTACGAGCAGTACTTC
TRBD1	TRBV7-2	14	.	TRBJ2-7	CASSFGQGSYEQYF	TGTGCCAGCAGCTTCGGACAGGGGAGCTACGAGCAGTACTTC
.	TRBV6-1	16	.	TRBJ2-7	CASSLPSVGMPYEQYF	TGTGCCAGCAGCCTACCCAGCGTAGGGATGCCCTACGAGCAGTACTTC
.	TRBV29-1	13	.	TRBJ1-4	CSVEGYESEKLFF	TGCAGCGTCGAGGGGTACGAGAGTGAAAAACTGTTTTTT
.	TRBV6-1	14	.	TRBJ2-5	CASSRDRGPGTQYF	TGTGCCAGCAGTCGCGACCGGGGGCCCGGGACCCAGTACTTC
.	TRBV5-1	13	.	TRBJ1-1	CASSFSGNTEAFF	TGCGCCAGCAGCTTTTCAGGGAACACTGAAGCTTTCTTT
TRBD1	TRBV18	14	.	TRBJ1-1	CASSQDRVNTEAFF	TGTGCCAGCTCACAGGACAGGGTGAACACTGAAGCTTTCTTT
.	TRBV6-5	15	few	TRBJ2-3	CASSYSEDRTDTQYF	TGTGCCAGCAGTTACTCTGAGGATCGCACAGATACGCAGTATTTT